Listed here are 26 T cell receptor beta chains from one sample, sequenced in a study of T cell clonality in common variable immunodeficiency. The method was immunoSEQ multiplex PCR; TCRdb's version includes in-frame clones alone and lacks a portion of them. This sample carries tens of thousands of clones, none of them present only once. Material for sequencing was peripheral blood mononuclear cells. These receptor sequences come from a person aged 18 to 70 in good health.

This clone was seen ten or more times. Here the CDR3 reads CASSQLQRGGPNTGELFF. The CDR3 DNA, read in part, is TGCGCCAGCAGTCAGCTCCAGCGGGGCGGCCCGAACACCGGGGAG. V gene TRBV23-1 combines with J gene TRBJ2-2, with 7 bases aligning to TRBD2. The read finishes 3 residues shy of the CDR3 end, and the germline J gene is used to complete it. TRBV23-1 has ORF status, its function being uncertain. The trim removed 3 bases at V and 0 bases at J, leaving 10 bases unmatched. This CDR3 comprises 18 residues.

This clone was counted many times. The CDR3 end is not reached by the read, which stops 3 residues before it; the germline J gene fills it in. The rearrangement joins TRBV28 to TRBJ1-4; D unresolved. Trimming took 5 bases from V and 3 from J, leaving 13 bases between them. CDR1 and CDR2 from the germline V gene are MDHEN and SYDVKM. The CDR3 contains 15 residues. The chain's CDR3 is CASSPPRTANEKLFF. The DNA read from the CDR3 is TGTGCCAGCAGTCCTCCCCGTACTGCTAATGAAAAA.

This clone was observed many times. The CDR3 sequence is CASSLAGGNSPLHF. The sequenced part of the CDR3 DNA is TGTGCCAGCAGCCTCGCGGGAGGTAATTCACCC. The chain employs TRBV5-6 and TRBJ1-6; D ambiguous. The read ends 3 residues early relative to the CDR3; the germline J gene fills the gap. Germline V CDR1 and CDR2: SGHDT, YYEEEE. The CDR3 extends over 14 amino acids. Trimming removed 4 bases from V and 6 bases from J, with 11 bases in between.

In its sample, this clone was seen many times. From the germline J gene comes the end of the CDR3, since the read stops 3 residues before it. The chain recombines TRBV10-3 with TRBJ1-5; unclear D gene. The CDR3 is 15 amino acids. V shed 2 bases and J shed 3 bases, with 11 bases lying between them. Germline V gene data show CDR1 as ENHRY and CDR2 as SYGVKD. Here the CDR3 reads CAISEPEQFNQPQHF. The part of the CDR3 DNA that was read is TGTGCCATCAGTGAGCCTGAACAGTTCAATCAGCCC.

Many counts were recorded for this clone. The sequence runs out 3 residues before the end of the CDR3; the remainder is reconstructed from the germline J gene. The V and J genes are TRBV18 and TRBJ2-7, with D perhaps being TRBD1 or TRBD2 (7 bases each). The V gene lost 0 bases and the J gene lost 3 bases, with 18 bases spanning the gap. The germline V gene encodes CDR1 KGHSH and CDR2 LQKENI. The CDR3 has 17 amino acids. The sequenced part of the CDR3 DNA is TGTGCCAGCTCACCACCGTCCAGACAGGGAGGGGGCTACGAG. Amino acids: CASSPPSRQGGGYE. Given in full, the CDR3 is CASSPPSRQGGGYEQYF.

This clone was counted ten times or more. The read halts 3 residues ahead of the CDR3 end, with the missing end drawn from the germline J gene. V and J are TRBV5-1 and TRBJ1-4; the D gene is possibly TRBD1 (6 bases). CDR1 SGHRS and CDR2 YFSETQ come from the germline V gene. This CDR3 is 14 amino acids long. The V end lost 3 bases, the J end lost 5 bases, and 11 bases lay between the germline ends. The sequenced part of the CDR3 DNA is TGCGCCAGCAGCTCGGAGGGGGGGAATGAAAAA. It yields the protein CASSSEGGNEK. The complete CDR3 sequence is CASSSEGGNEKLFF.

Many counts were recorded for this clone. Germline is not matched at one junction end, which may reflect a read error. The CDR3 end is not reached by the read, which stops 3 residues before it; the germline J gene fills it in. The V and J genes are TRBV4-2 and TRBJ2-3; the D is unclear. Germline CDR1 LGHNA, CDR2 YNFKEQ. CDR3 length: 15 residues. The CDR3 sequence is CASSPTALPTDTQYF. The sequenced part of the CDR3 DNA is TGCGCCAGCAGCCCAACCGCACTCCCCACAGATACG.

Of note for this clone: From the germline J gene comes the end of the CDR3, since the read stops 3 residues before it. The gene calls are TRBV18 and TRBJ1-5, with D maybe TRBD1 (5 bases). Trimming stripped 3 bases from V and 4 bases from J, with 13 bases between. Germline CDR1 and CDR2: KGHSH and LQKENI. The length of the CDR3 is 15 residues. CDR3 bases read: TGTGCCAGCTCACCTTTGGCAGGGTTAAATCAGCCC. Its translation is CASSPLAGLNQP. The whole CDR3 sequence reads CASSPLAGLNQPQHF.

This clone was detected many times. The read terminates 3 residues ahead of where the CDR3 ends, so the germline J gene completes it. V and J are TRBV4-2 and TRBJ1-5, with D possibly matching TRBD1 (5 bases). Germline V gene data show CDR1 as LGHNA and CDR2 as YNFKEQ. This CDR3 spans 17 amino acids. V was shortened by 0 bases and J by 2 bases, with 14 bases between the two germline ends. CDR3 residues: CASSQDWRGPGNQPQHF. Partial CDR3 DNA: TGTGCCAGCAGCCAAGATTGGCGGGGCCCAGGCAATCAGCCC.

This clone was observed a few times. The read terminates 3 residues before the CDR3 end, so the remaining end is supplied by the germline J gene. V is TRBV7-2 and J is TRBJ1-2; D might be TRBD1 (5 bases). Per the germline V gene, CDR1 is SGHTA and CDR2 is FQGNSA. CDR3 size: 15 residues. The CDR3 sequence is CASSLPTSGADTYTF. The covered CDR3 bases are TGTGCCAGCAGCTTACCTACCAGCGGGGCAGATACC.

This clone was detected ten times or more. The CDR3 loop reads CASSRDSYEQYF. The DNA read from the CDR3 is TGTGCCAGTAGTCGGGACAGCTACGAG. This chain connects TRBV19 to TRBJ2-7, with 7 bases fitting TRBD1. From the germline J gene comes the end of the CDR3, since the read stops 3 residues before it. The V gene end was trimmed by 5 bases and the J gene end by 3 bases; junction bases not matched to a gene: 1. CDR1 is LNHDA, CDR2 SQIVND, per germline (reference sequence). The CDR3 runs to 12 residues.

This clone has at least ten counts. The CDR3 end is not reached by the read, which stops 3 residues before it; the germline J gene fills it in. The chain combines TRBV27 with TRBJ1-6; TRBD1 agrees at 8 bases. The germline CDR1 and CDR2 sequences are MNHEY and SMNVEV (reference sequence). The CDR3 has 15 residues. J lost 8 bases, V lost 3 bases, and 6 bases had no gene match. Incomplete CDR3 DNA: TGTGCCAGCAGTTTCTGGACAGGGTCTCATTCACCC. It yields the protein CASSFWTGSHSP. The full CDR3 reads CASSFWTGSHSPLHF.

This clone was seen ten or more times. The read is 3 residues too short to cover the CDR3 end, so that end is filled in from the germline J gene. V is TRBV18 and J is TRBJ2-7, with 7 bases aligning to TRBD2. The V segment lost 3 bases and the J segment 5 bases; nucleotides outside the gene matches: 4. In germline, CDR1 is KGHSH, CDR2 LQKENI. This CDR3 has 13 residues. CDR3 sequence reads: CASSPPGLNEQYF. The DNA read from the CDR3 is TGTGCCAGCTCACCCCCGGGACTAAACGAG.

This clone has at least ten counts. The DNA read from the CDR3 is TGTGCCAGCAGCTTAGCCGGGGACAATCAGCCC. As protein: CASSLAGDNQP. The whole CDR3 sequence reads CASSLAGDNQPQHF. V is TRBV7-9 and J is TRBJ1-5, with D uncertain. The observed sequence ends 3 residues before the CDR3 terminus, with the missing tail filled in from the germline J gene. Germline CDR1 SEHNR, CDR2 FQNEAQ (reference sequence). Between the trimmed V and J ends, which lost 0 bases and 3 bases, there was a span of 6 bases. The CDR3 extends over 14 amino acids.

This clone was picked up many times. The CDR3 end is not reached by the read, which stops 3 residues before it; the germline J gene fills it in. The rearrangement joins TRBV10-3 to TRBJ1-5; 7 bases line up with TRBD1. The CDR3 contains 15 residues. Per the germline V gene, CDR1 is ENHRY and CDR2 is SYGVKD. The junction had 9 bases not matched to a gene; V was cut back by 3 bases and J by 7 bases. CDR3 DNA (partial): TGTGCCATCAGTGAAACCGGGACAGCCACGCAGCCC. This gives the protein CAISETGTATQP. The full CDR3 is CAISETGTATQPQHF.

This clone was detected ten times or more. From the germline J gene comes the end of the CDR3, since the read stops 3 residues before it. This chain links TRBV20-1 with TRBJ2-7, with TRBD2 identical over 11 bases. The CDR3 length is 12 residues. Per germline, CDR1 DFQATT and CDR2 SNEGSKA (reference sequence). The trim removed 5 bases at V and 4 bases at J, leaving 1 base unmatched. Partial CDR3 DNA: TGCAGTGCTGGGACTAGCGGATACGAG. Its translation: CSAGTSGYE. The whole CDR3 sequence is CSAGTSGYEQYF.

Ten or more counts support this clone. The read is 3 residues too short to cover the CDR3 end, so that end is filled in from the germline J gene. This chain joins TRBV4-1 and TRBJ2-5; D might be TRBD2 (6 bases). V lost 0 bases to trimming and J lost 5 bases, with 10 bases between them. CDR1 is MGHRA and CDR2 is YSYEKL in the germline V gene. CDR3 length: 14 residues. CDR3 bases read: TGCGCCAGCAGCCAAGAAAGCCGGGGGGAGACC. It encodes CASSQESRGET. The CDR3 reads in full as CASSQESRGETQYF.

This clone was counted many times. The read stops 3 residues short of the end of the CDR3; the missing end is completed from the germline J gene. The V call is TRBV7-9, the J call TRBJ2-2; a weak D match, TRBD2 (5 bases). The V gene lost 1 base and the J gene lost 5 bases, with 8 bases spanning the gap. This CDR3 contains 14 residues. From germline, CDR1 is SEHNR and CDR2 FQNEAQ (reference sequence). The sequenced part of the CDR3 DNA is TGTGCCAGCAGCTTAGAGACGGGGACCGGGGAG. Encoded protein: CASSLETGTGE. Given in full, the CDR3 is CASSLETGTGELFF.

This clone was picked up many times. The observed sequence ends 3 residues before the CDR3 terminus, with the missing tail filled in from the germline J gene. This rearrangement joins TRBV5-1 to TRBJ2-3; 7 positions match TRBD1. This CDR3 spans 15 amino acids. V lost 5 bases to trimming and J lost 1 base; unmatched junction nucleotides: 7. Germline assignment: CDR1 SGHRS and CDR2 YFSETQ. The CDR3 sequence: CASREGGGGTDTQYF. The DNA read from the CDR3 is TGCGCCAGCAGGGAAGGGGGCGGCGGCACAGATACG.

This clone occurred many times. The read stops 3 residues short of the end of the CDR3; the missing end is completed from the germline J gene. The rearrangement links TRBV20-1 to TRBJ2-4; 7 positions agree with TRBD1. The V segment lost 6 bases and the J segment 7 bases; nucleotides outside the gene matches: 12. Germline V gene lookup returns CDR1 DFQATT and CDR2 SNEGSKA (reference sequence). This CDR3 contains 14 residues. This CDR3 is CSALSGQAVNIQYF. The CDR3 bases that were read are TGCAGTGCCCTCTCCGGACAGGCGGTCAACATT.

This clone has ten or more counts. The read ends 3 residues early relative to the CDR3; the germline J gene fills the gap. This chain uses TRBV7-8 with TRBJ1-1; no clear D gene. V was shortened by 1 base and J by 2 bases, with 11 bases between the two germline ends. CDR3 length: 15 residues. CDR1 and CDR2 (germline): SGHVS, FQNEAQ. CDR3 residues: CASSLVGRGNTEAFF. The sequenced CDR3 bases are TGTGCCAGCAGCTTAGTAGGCCGGGGAAACACTGAA.

The table lists this clone with a few counts. The observed sequence ends 3 residues before the CDR3 terminus, with the missing tail filled in from the germline J gene. The chain combines TRBV19 with TRBJ1-1; D not resolved. Germline-derived CDR1 and CDR2 are LNHDA and SQIVND (reference sequence). The V end was cut by 2 bases, the J end by 0 bases, with 4 bases between. The CDR3 contains 13 residues. The covered CDR3 bases are TGTGCCAGTAGTATATCGGTGAACACTGAA. Translated: CASSISVNTE. The full CDR3 is CASSISVNTEAFF.

As for this clone: The sequence runs out 3 residues before the end of the CDR3; the remainder is reconstructed from the germline J gene. The genes are TRBV19 and TRBJ1-5; D unclear. CDR1 is LNHDA and CDR2 is SQIVND in the germline V gene (reference sequence). The CDR3 runs 13 residues. Trimming took 8 bases from V and 8 from J, leaving 16 bases between them. CDR3 in amino acids: CASGGQVVEPQHF. The sequenced part of the CDR3 DNA is TGTGCCAGTGGCGGGCAGGTGGTTGAGCCC. Filled out from reference TRBV19 and TRBJ1-5, the complete variable domain reads DGGITQSPKYLFRKEGQNVTLSCEQNLNHDAMYWYRQDPGQGLRLIYYSQIVNDFQKGDIAEGYSVSREKKESFPLTVTSAQKNPTAFYLCASGGQVVEPQHFGDGTRLSIL.

This clone showed up many times. The DNA ends 3 residues before the CDR3 does, and the rest of the CDR3 is filled in from the germline J gene. The chain couples TRBV20-1 to TRBJ2-3; 11 bases fit TRBD2. V was clipped by 6 bases and J by 3 bases; unmatched bases: 8. Germline-derived CDR1 and CDR2 are DFQATT and SNEGSKA (reference sequence). The CDR3 has 15 amino acids. This CDR3 reads CSAAGLAVGTDTQYF. The part of the CDR3 DNA that was read is TGCAGTGCGGCGGGACTAGCGGTCGGTACAGATACG.

This clone was seen many times. The read is 3 residues too short to cover the CDR3 end, so that end is filled in from the germline J gene. This chain links TRBV4-2 with TRBJ2-7, with TRBD1 matching over 7 bases. The trim removed 1 base at V and 3 bases at J, leaving 3 bases unmatched. This CDR3 comprises 14 residues. Per the germline V gene, CDR1 is LGHNA and CDR2 is YNFKEQ. The CDR3 DNA, read in part, is TGTGCCAGCAGCCAAGGGGGGACAGACTACGAG. This gives the protein CASSQGGTDYE. The CDR3 reads in full as CASSQGGTDYEQYF.

Ten or more counts support this clone. The DNA ends 3 residues before the CDR3 does, and the rest of the CDR3 is filled in from the germline J gene. V usage is TRBV5-1 and J usage is TRBJ2-5, with 9 bases matching TRBD2. Germline trimming cut 0 bases from V and 3 bases from J; bases unmatched to any gene: 3. Germline values: CDR1 SGHRS, CDR2 YFSETQ. CDR3 length: 15 amino acids. CDR3 protein: CASSLAASGKETQYF. Partial CDR3 DNA: TGCGCCAGCAGCTTGGCTGCTAGCGGGAAAGAGACC. Variable domain in full (rest from reference TRBV5-1 and TRBJ2-5): KAGVTQTPRYLIKTRGQQVTLSCSPISGHRSVSWYQQTPGQGLQFLFEYFSETQRNKGNFPGRFSGRQFSNSRSEMNVSTLELGDSALYLCASSLAASGKETQYFGPGTRLLVL.